This TCR beta chain was captured in a study of Ad26.COV2.S vaccination and SARS-CoV-2 variants. Study-level background: Once, or twice with 56 days between doses, Ad26.COV2.S was given intramuscularly.

Treatment specified: 19 received Ad26.COV2.S at low or high dose, single or two shots; five or six received placebo; per-sample allocation not given. Collection of samples fell on day 63 after the first vaccine or placebo injection. The table came from immunoSEQ multiplex PCR; TCRdb's copy has only in-frame clones and leaves some out. The sample carries roughly 410,000 clones, about 80% recorded once. The CDR3 is 15 amino acids. Per germline, CDR1 SGHTA and CDR2 FQGNSA. V was clipped by 1 base and J by 7 bases, with 16 bases between them. With respect to this clone: Its antigen is unknown.

Broader study findings: Placebo recipients showed lower spike-specific TCR breadth than vaccinees. Total responses of T cells may have been underestimated by the analyses of TCR breadth and depth. Reportedly, spike-specific CD8+ and CD4+ T cell responses achieved substantial breadth once vaccination had taken place.

This receptor was identified in a person between 18 and 65 years old who received the Ad26.COV2.S COVID-19 vaccine or a placebo. The specimen comprised peripheral blood, sampled in a trial of Ad26.COV2.S vaccine versus placebo. This chain links TRBV7-2 with TRBJ2-5, with a weak D call TRBD1 (6 bases). CDR3 DNA: TGTGCCAGCAGCTTAGAGTTGGCAATAGGGGGGACCCAGTACTTC. Protein: CASSLELAIGGTQYF.